The rows below give T cell receptor beta chains drawn from one sample of a study of T cell responses to AZD1222 COVID-19 vaccine. Repertoires were generated with immunoSEQ multiplex PCR, while TCRdb's copy carries only in-frame clones and drops some. The data contain some 120,000 clones, approximately 84% of them singletons. The specimen was peripheral blood, collected on day 0 of AZD1222 vaccination. The receptors shown here come from an adult in good health. CDR3s include the opening cysteine and the closing phenylalanine or tryptophan. D genes are given only for firm matches. Not all rows give a size; the values are once, few, many and, for expanded clones, a class.

>TRBV6-5|TRBD1|TRBJ2-7|-
CASSYSFGTGVFKQYF
TGTGCCAGCAGTTACTCCTTCGGGACAGGGGTTTTCAAGCAGTACTTC
>TRBV24-1|-|TRBJ1-5|-
CATSDYGINQPQHF
TGTGCCACCAGTGATTATGGGATAAATCAGCCCCAGCATTTT
>TRBV5-1|-|TRBJ2-5|-
CASRLSEETQYF
TGCGCCAGCAGACTATCTGAAGAGACCCAGTACTTC
>TRBV18|TRBD2|TRBJ2-1|once
CASSSTSGGAGEQFF
TGTGCCAGCTCTTCAACTAGCGGGGGGGCCGGTGAGCAGTTCTTC
>TRBV6-5|-|TRBJ1-2|-
CASSYGGGRLSYGYTF
TGTGCCAGCAGTTATGGCGGGGGGCGATTGAGCTATGGCTACACCTTC
>TRBV19|-|TRBJ2-4|-
CASSDGAVAKNIQYF
TGTGCCAGTAGTGACGGGGCGGTGGCCAAAAACATTCAGTACTTC
>TRBV5-1|TRBD1|TRBJ1-2|-
CASSFGTANYGYTF
TGCGCCAGCAGCTTCGGGACAGCTAACTATGGCTACACCTTC
>TRBV5-1|-|TRBJ1-6|-
CASSLGSQGLNSPLHF
TGCGCCAGCAGCTTGGGAAGCCAGGGACTTAATTCACCCCTCCACTTT
>TRBV4-2|-|TRBJ1-3|-
CASSQGQLLSGNTIYF
TGTGCCAGCAGCCAAGGACAGCTCCTCTCTGGAAACACCATATATTTT
>TRBV7-2|TRBD2|TRBJ2-7|-
CASRVTSGTYEQYF
TGTGCCAGCAGGGTAACTAGCGGGACCTACGAGCAGTACTTC
>TRBV2|TRBD2|TRBJ2-3|-
CASRTSGRIDTQYF
TGTGCCAGCCGGACTAGCGGGAGGATAGATACGCAGTATTTT
>TRBV27|-|TRBJ2-7|-
CASSLKRATGYEQYF
TGTGCCAGCAGTTTAAAAAGGGCCACTGGCTACGAGCAGTACTTC
>TRBV18|-|TRBJ2-3|-
CASSPRADTQYF
TGTGCCAGCTCACCTAGGGCAGATACGCAGTATTTT
>TRBV10-3|TRBD1|TRBJ1-5|few
CAISTGTGVGQPQHF
TGTGCCATCAGTACCGGGACAGGGGTTGGTCAGCCCCAGCATTTT
>TRBV15|-|TRBJ1-1|-
CATSRGLGGIDTEAFF
TGTGCCACCAGCAGGGGTCTAGGGGGAATCGACACTGAAGCTTTCTTT
>TRBV5-1|TRBD2|TRBJ2-5|-
CASNPGGGAWETQYF
TGCGCCAGCAACCCCGGCGGGGGGGCCTGGGAGACCCAGTACTTC
>TRBV28|-|TRBJ1-1|-
CASNEGKDTEAFF
TGTGCCAGCAATGAGGGCAAGGACACTGAAGCTTTCTTT
>TRBV6-5|TRBD1|TRBJ1-2|-
CASSPTGTGNYGYTF
TGTGCCAGCAGTCCCACCGGGACAGGGAACTATGGCTACACCTTC
>TRBV5-1|-|TRBJ2-7|-
CASSLASAGSGEQYF
TGCGCCAGCAGCTTGGCTTCGGCGGGATCTGGGGAGCAGTACTTC
>TRBV7-9|-|TRBJ2-5|-
CASAGAGQETQYF
TGTGCCAGCGCGGGGGCTGGCCAAGAGACCCAGTACTTC
>TRBV6-6|-|TRBJ2-2|once
CASRGAGELFF
TGTGCCAGCAGGGGGGCCGGGGAGCTGTTTTTT
>TRBV7-8|-|TRBJ1-5|once
CASSPGLASNQPQHF
TGTGCCAGCAGCCCAGGACTCGCTAGCAATCAGCCCCAGCATTTT
>TRBV10-3|TRBD2|TRBJ2-1|-
CATDPGLASNEQFF
TGTGCCACCGATCCGGGACTAGCGTCAAATGAGCAGTTCTTC
>TRBV7-2|TRBD2|TRBJ2-2|-
CASNPGGNTGELFF
TGTGCCAGCAACCCGGGGGGGAACACCGGGGAGCTGTTTTTT
>TRBV5-1|TRBD1|TRBJ2-5|-
CASSLGQGLETQYF
TGCGCCAGCAGCTTGGGACAGGGGTTGGAGACCCAGTACTTC
>TRBV12-5|-|TRBJ2-2|-
CASGWGTAVVGELFF
TGTGCTAGTGGCTGGGGGACCGCAGTCGTCGGGGAGCTGTTTTTT
>TRBV7-3|TRBD2|TRBJ2-3|-
CASSSSGSTDTQYF
TGTGCCAGCAGCTCTAGCGGGAGCACAGATACGCAGTATTTT
>TRBV9|-|TRBJ2-2|-
CASSVGSTGELFF
TGTGCCAGCAGCGTAGGTTCGACCGGGGAGCTGTTTTTT
>TRBV6-5|TRBD1|TRBJ1-2|-
CASRTGSGYGYTF
TGTGCCAGCAGGACAGGGTCGGGCTATGGCTACACCTTC
>TRBV28|TRBD1|TRBJ1-1|-
CASSRRGQGNTEAFF
TGTGCCAGCAGCCGAAGGGGACAGGGGAACACTGAAGCTTTCTTT
>TRBV6-5|-|TRBJ1-2|-
CASRLTGGNYGYTF
TGTGCCAGCAGACTGACAGGCGGTAACTATGGCTACACCTTC
>TRBV5-1|TRBD2|TRBJ2-1|few
CASSLASGRPKPYNEQFF
TGCGCCAGCAGCTTGGCTAGCGGGAGGCCAAAGCCCTACAATGAGCAGTTCTTC
>TRBV7-3|TRBD1|TRBJ2-1|-
CASAQGVITEQFF
TGTGCCAGCGCACAGGGGGTTATTACTGAGCAGTTCTTC
>TRBV4-2|TRBD2|TRBJ2-3|once
CASSHGTSGSTTDTQYF
TGTGCCAGCAGCCATGGGACTAGCGGGAGTACCACAGATACGCAGTATTTT
>TRBV5-5|-|TRBJ1-1|-
CASRRTEVNTEAFF
TGTGCCAGCAGGCGGACGGAAGTCAACACTGAAGCTTTCTTT
>TRBV2|-|TRBJ1-2|-
CASSFQGWDGYTF
TGTGCCAGCAGTTTTCAGGGATGGGATGGCTACACCTTC
>TRBV11-3|-|TRBJ2-2|-
CASSYSVGELFF
TGTGCCAGCAGCTACTCAGTCGGGGAGCTGTTTTTT
>TRBV12-3/TRBV12-4|-|TRBJ2-1|once
CASTLRTRNEQFF
TGTGCCAGCACCCTACGGACCCGCAATGAGCAGTTCTTC
>TRBV19|TRBD1|TRBJ1-3|-
CASLYGQGARTIYF
TGTGCCAGTCTCTACGGCCAGGGGGCCAGAACCATATATTTT
>TRBV6-6|TRBD1|TRBJ2-1|few
CASKNRGELSEQFF
TGTGCCAGCAAAAACAGGGGGGAACTCAGCGAGCAGTTCTTC
>TRBV5-1|-|TRBJ2-3|-
CASSLALGRPRVHTDTQYF
TGCGCCAGCAGCTTGGCCCTTGGGAGGCCCAGGGTCCACACAGATACGCAGTATTTT
>TRBV6-5|-|TRBJ1-5|-
CASSRQDIGNQPQHF
TGTGCCAGCAGTAGACAGGATATAGGCAATCAGCCCCAGCATTTT
>TRBV7-8|-|TRBJ2-3|-
CASSLAPEIPWGTDTQYF
TGTGCCAGCAGCTTAGCGCCGGAGATTCCATGGGGCACAGATACGCAGTATTTT